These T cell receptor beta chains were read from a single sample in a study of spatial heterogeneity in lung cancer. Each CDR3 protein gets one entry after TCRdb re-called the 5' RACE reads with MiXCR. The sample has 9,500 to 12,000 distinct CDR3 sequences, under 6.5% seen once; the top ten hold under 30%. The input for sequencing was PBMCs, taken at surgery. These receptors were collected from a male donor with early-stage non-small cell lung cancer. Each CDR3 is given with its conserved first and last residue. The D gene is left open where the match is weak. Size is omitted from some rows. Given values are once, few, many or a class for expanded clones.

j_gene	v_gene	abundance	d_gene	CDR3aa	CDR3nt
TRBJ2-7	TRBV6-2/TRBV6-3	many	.	CASSYPTYEQYF	TGTGCCAGCAGTTACCCAACCTACGAGCAGTACTTC
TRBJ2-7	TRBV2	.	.	CASVRTVYEQYF	TGTGCCAGTGTAAGGACAGTCTACGAGCAGTACTTC
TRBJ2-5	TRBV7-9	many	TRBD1	CASSFPGQGESETQYF	TGTGCCAGCAGCTTCCCGGGACAGGGGGAGTCGGAGACCCAGTACTTC
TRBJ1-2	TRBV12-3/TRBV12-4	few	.	CASSLNRDYGYTF	TGTGCCAGCAGTCTAAATCGGGATTATGGCTACACCTTC
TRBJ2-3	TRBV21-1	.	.	CASSKAAKPSTDKQYF	TGTGCCAGCAGCAAAGCGGCCAAGCCTAGCACAGATAAGCAGTATTTT
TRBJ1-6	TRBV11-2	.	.	CASSLDWREDSPLHF	TGTGCCAGCAGCTTAGATTGGAGGGAGGACTCACCCCTCCACTTT
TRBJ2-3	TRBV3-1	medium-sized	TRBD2	CASSHPKAVGVAGTDTQYF	TGTGCCAGCAGCCACCCAAAAGCCGTCGGGGTAGCGGGAACAGATACGCAGTATTTT
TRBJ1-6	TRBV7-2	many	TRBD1	CASSQRTTGLSSPLHF	TGTGCCAGCAGCCAACGGACGACAGGGCTTAGTTCACCCCTCCACTTT
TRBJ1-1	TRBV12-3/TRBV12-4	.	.	CASSYLGHLNTEAFF	TGTGCCAGCAGTTACCTAGGACACCTGAACACTGAAGCTTTCTTT
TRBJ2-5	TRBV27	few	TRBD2	CASSRLAGVQETQYF	TGTGCCAGCAGTCGACTAGCGGGAGTCCAAGAGACCCAGTACTTC
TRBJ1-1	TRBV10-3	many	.	CAISTGSQGTEAFF	TGTGCCATCAGTACAGGGAGCCAGGGGACTGAAGCTTTCTTT
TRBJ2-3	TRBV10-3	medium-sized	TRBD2	CAAEPGLGTDTQYF	TGTGCCGCAGAACCTGGACTAGGCACAGATACGCAGTATTTT
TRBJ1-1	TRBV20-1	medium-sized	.	CSLGIIEAFF	TGCAGTCTAGGGATTATCGAAGCTTTCTTT
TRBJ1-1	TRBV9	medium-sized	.	CASSVAGTEKAEAFF	TGTGCCAGCAGCGTAGCAGGGACGGAAAAGGCTGAAGCTTTCTTT
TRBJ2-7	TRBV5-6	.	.	CASSLGHRGSYEQYF	TGTGCCAGCAGCTTAGGACACCGGGGGTCCTACGAGCAGTACTTC
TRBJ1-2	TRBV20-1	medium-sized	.	CSAPGEGGYGYTF	TGCAGTGCTCCTGGAGAGGGCGGCTATGGCTACACCTTC
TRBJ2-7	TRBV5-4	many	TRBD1	CASSEKAGTGAYEQYF	TGTGCCAGCAGCGAGAAAGCCGGGACAGGGGCCTACGAGCAGTACTTC
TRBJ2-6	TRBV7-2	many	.	CASSLGISVGANVLTF	TGTGCCAGCAGTTTAGGTATCTCCGTCGGGGCCAACGTCCTGACTTTC
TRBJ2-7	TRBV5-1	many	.	CASSLNRDSYEQYF	TGCGCCAGCAGCTTGAACAGGGACTCCTACGAGCAGTACTTC
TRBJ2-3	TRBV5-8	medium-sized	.	CASGTAGVTDTQYF	TGTGCCAGTGGGACAGCGGGGGTCACAGATACGCAGTATTTT
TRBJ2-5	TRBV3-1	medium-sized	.	CASSQGRGTGETQYF	TGTGCCAGCAGCCAAGGCCGGGGCACCGGCGAGACCCAGTACTTC
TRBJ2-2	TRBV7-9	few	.	CASSFPAGGGDTGELFF	TGTGCCAGCAGCTTTCCGGCCGGGGGAGGTGACACCGGGGAGCTGTTTTTT
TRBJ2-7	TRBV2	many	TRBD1	CASRPGTGSPEQYF	TGTGCCAGCCGTCCCGGGACAGGGAGTCCCGAGCAGTACTTC
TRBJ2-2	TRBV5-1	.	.	CASSPQGYTGELFF	TGCGCCAGCAGCCCACAGGGATACACCGGGGAGCTGTTTTTT
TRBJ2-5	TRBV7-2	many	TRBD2	CASSLRERETQYF	TGTGCCAGCAGCTTGCGGGAGAGAGAGACCCAGTACTTC
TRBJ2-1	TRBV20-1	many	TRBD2	CSARDSEREAYNEQFF	TGCAGTGCTAGAGATAGTGAGCGGGAGGCCTACAATGAGCAGTTCTTC
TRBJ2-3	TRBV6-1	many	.	CASSESAGSTDTQYF	TGTGCCAGCAGTGAATCGGCGGGGAGCACAGATACGCAGTATTTT
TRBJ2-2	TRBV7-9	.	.	CARGRETGELFF	TGTGCCCGCGGACGGGAAACCGGGGAGCTGTTTTTT
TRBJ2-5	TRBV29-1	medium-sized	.	CSVEDRWGRETQYF	TGCAGCGTTGAAGATCGGTGGGGAAGGGAGACCCAGTACTTC
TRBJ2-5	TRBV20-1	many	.	CSAYRDTSKTQYF	TGCAGTGCCTACCGGGACACCAGTAAGACCCAGTACTTC
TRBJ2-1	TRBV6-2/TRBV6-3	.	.	CASSYRFGGEQFF	TGTGCCAGCAGTTATCGATTTGGTGGAGAGCAGTTCTTC